This T cell receptor beta chain was sequenced for a study of T-cell reconstitution after alpha-beta-depleted transplantation in children. This clonotype was detected ten times or more. Construction of the TCRbeta library involved unique molecular identifiers. TCRdb re-called the PCR reads with MiXCR, one entry per CDR3 protein. This table has about 340,000 distinct CDR3 sequences, 9% to 12% appearing once. The CDR3 runs to 14 residues. V dropped 7 bases and J dropped 1 base, with 13 bases sitting between them. Looked up from germline, CDR1 is SGHTA and CDR2 is FQGNSA. The rearrangement joins TRBV7-2 to TRBJ2-5, with D tentatively TRBD1 or TRBD2 (6 bases each). The TCR originated in a human donor who donated a stem cell graft to a child with acute lymphoblastic leukemia. This sample comprised PBMCs from the stem cell graft donor, obtained from the stem cell graft. The CDR3 sequence: CASTRGGTQETQYF. The CDR3 coding sequence is TGTGCCAGCACCCGAGGGGGGACCCAAGAGACCCAGTACTTC.